This T cell receptor (beta chain) appears in the sequencing data of a study of cytomegalovirus exposure and HLA in healthy donors. The CDR3 sequence is 13 residues long. Trimming left V 7 bases short and J 2 bases short, with 12 bases between. Per germline, CDR1 SGHRS and CDR2 YFSETQ. Researchers ran the PCR with 60 Vbeta and 13 Jbeta primers. This table comes from immunoSEQ multiplex PCR, and its TCRdb copy is limited to in-frame clones, with some not included. The table lists more than 95,000 clones, about 70% of them singletons. This receptor was identified in a woman between 65 and 79 years old in good health and CMV-seropositive. This sequence joins TRBV5-1 and TRBJ2-5, with D tentatively TRBD1 (6 bases). The sequenced sample was PBMCs. CDR3 DNA sequence: TGCGCCAGCCAACAGGGCGGACAAGAGACCCAGTACTTC. Encoded protein: CASQQGGQETQYF.